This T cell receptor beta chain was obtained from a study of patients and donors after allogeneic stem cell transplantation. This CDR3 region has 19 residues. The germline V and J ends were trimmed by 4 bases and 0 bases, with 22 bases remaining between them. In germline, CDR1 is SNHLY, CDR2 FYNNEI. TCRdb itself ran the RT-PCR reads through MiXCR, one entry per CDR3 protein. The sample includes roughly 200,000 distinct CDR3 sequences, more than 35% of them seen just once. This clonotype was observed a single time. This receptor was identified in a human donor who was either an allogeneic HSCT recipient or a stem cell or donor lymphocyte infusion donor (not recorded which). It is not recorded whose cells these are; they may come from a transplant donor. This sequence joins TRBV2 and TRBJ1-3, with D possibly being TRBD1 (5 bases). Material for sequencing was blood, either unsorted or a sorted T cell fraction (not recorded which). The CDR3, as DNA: TGTGCCAGCAGTGGATGGGGCAGCCCTTTAAACTTCTCTGGAAACACCATATATTTT. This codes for CASSGWGSPLNFSGNTIYF. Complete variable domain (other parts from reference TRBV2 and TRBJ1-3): EPEVTQTPSHQVTQMGQEVILRCVPISNHLYFYWYRQILGQKVEFLVSFYNNEISEKSEIFDDQFSVERPDGSNFTLKIRSTKLEDSAMYFCASSGWGSPLNFSGNTIYFGEGSWLTVV.